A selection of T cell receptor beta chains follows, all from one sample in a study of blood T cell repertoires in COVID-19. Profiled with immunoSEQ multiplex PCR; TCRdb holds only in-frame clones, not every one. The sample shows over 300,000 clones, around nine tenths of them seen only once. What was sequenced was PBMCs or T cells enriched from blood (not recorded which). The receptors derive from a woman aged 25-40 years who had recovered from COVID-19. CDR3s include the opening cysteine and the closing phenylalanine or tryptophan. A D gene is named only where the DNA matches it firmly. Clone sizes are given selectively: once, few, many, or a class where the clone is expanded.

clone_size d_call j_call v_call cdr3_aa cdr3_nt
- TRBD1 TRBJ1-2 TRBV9 CASSGGQGINYGYTF TGTGCCAGCAGCGGTGGACAGGGGATTAACTATGGCTACACCTTC
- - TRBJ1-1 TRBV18 CASSPDMNTEAFF TGTGCCAGCTCACCGGACATGAACACTGAAGCTTTCTTT
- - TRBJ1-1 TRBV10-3 CAISGTGTNTEAFF TGTGCCATCAGTGGCACAGGGACGAACACTGAAGCTTTCTTT
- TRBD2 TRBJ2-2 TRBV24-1 CATSESGGPNTGELFF TGTGCCACCAGTGAATCGGGGGGACCGAACACCGGGGAGCTGTTTTTT
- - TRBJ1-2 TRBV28 CASSPQGRGYGYTF TGTGCCAGCAGTCCCCAGGGGAGAGGCTATGGCTACACCTTC
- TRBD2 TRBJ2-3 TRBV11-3 CASSLGLADHRGEADTQYF TGTGCCAGCAGCTTAGGCCTAGCGGACCACCGGGGAGAAGCAGATACGCAGTATTTT
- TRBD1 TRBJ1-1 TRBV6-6 CASSPRQGMLARLTEAFF TGTGCCAGCAGTCCTCGACAGGGGATGCTGGCCCGTTTAACTGAAGCTTTCTTT
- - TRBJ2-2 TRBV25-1 CASSARAGGFGELFF TGTGCCAGCAGTGCCCGAGCGGGTGGCTTTGGGGAGCTGTTTTTT
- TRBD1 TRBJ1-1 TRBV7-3 CASSPGTGGMAFF TGTGCCAGCAGCCCAGGGACAGGGGGTATGGCTTTCTTT
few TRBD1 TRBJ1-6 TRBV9 CASSEQGSLANSPLHF TGTGCCAGCAGCGAACAGGGGTCCCTCGCTAATTCACCCCTCCACTTT
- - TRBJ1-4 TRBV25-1 CASQPGGSTNEKLFF TGTGCCAGCCAGCCGGGGGGCTCAACTAATGAAAAACTGTTTTTT
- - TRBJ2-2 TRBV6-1 CASSEGNPGELFF TGTGCCAGCAGTGAGGGCAATCCCGGGGAGCTGTTTTTT
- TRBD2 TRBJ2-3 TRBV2 CASSSSSGGGADTQYF TGTGCCAGCAGTTCCTCTAGCGGGGGGGGCGCAGATACGCAGTATTTT
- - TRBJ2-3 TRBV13 CASSLGALATSTDTQYF TGTGCCAGCAGCTTAGGGGCCTTGGCGACTAGCACAGATACGCAGTATTTT
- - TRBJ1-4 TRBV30 CAWATEANEKLFF TGTGCCTGGGCGACAGAGGCTAATGAAAAACTGTTTTTT